The 10 T cell receptor beta chains below all came from one sample that was sequenced in a study of blood T cell repertoires in COVID-19. The data were produced by immunoSEQ multiplex PCR, yet TCRdb's version contains in-frame clones alone and is incomplete. Of 280,000 or so clones in the sample, around 88% were seen once. The sample taken for sequencing was PBMCs or T cells enriched from blood (not recorded which). Receptors were obtained from a woman in her 40s who had recovered from COVID-19.

The V gene is TRBV5-1, the J gene TRBJ2-1; 10 bases line up with TRBD1. The germline gives CDR1 SGHRS, CDR2 YFSETQ. This CDR3 is built from 15 residues. V lost 3 bases, J lost 5 bases, and 5 bases stayed unmatched. The chain's CDR3 is CASSWTGTGDNEQFF. In DNA, the CDR3 is TGCGCCAGCAGCTGGACCGGGACAGGGGACAATGAGCAGTTCTTC.

This chain uses TRBV10-1 with TRBJ2-7; TRBD2 might be the D (7 bases). CDR1 is WNHNN, CDR2 SYGVQD, per germline (reference sequence). V was pared by 4 bases and J by 5 bases, with 18 bases between. CDR3 length equals 15 residues. The CDR3 reads CASSASGTSNDEQYF. The CDR3 region has the DNA TGCGCCAGCAGTGCGAGCGGGACATCAAATGACGAGCAGTACTTC.

This clone appeared a single time. The V and J genes are TRBV19 and TRBJ2-1; D ambiguous. CDR1 is LNHDA, CDR2 SQIVND, per germline (reference sequence). This CDR3 is 15 amino acids long. V was cut by 4 bases and J by 2 bases, with 12 bases left in between. CDR3 bases: TGTGCCAGTAGTAGAATCGCGTCGACCTACAATGAGCAGTTCTTC. Translating it yields CASSRIASTYNEQFF.

V is TRBV3-1 (or the pseudogene TRBV3-2) and J is TRBJ1-2; 7 bases match TRBD1. The CDR3 covers 14 residues. V was pared by 3 bases and J by 1 base, with 2 bases of the junction left unmatched. Germline CDR1 LGHDT, CDR2 YNNKEL (reference sequence). CDR3 protein: CASSHDRVNYGYTF. CDR3 in DNA: TGTGCCAGCAGCCATGACAGGGTTAACTATGGCTACACCTTC.

This clone showed up just once. The chain couples TRBV5-1 to TRBJ2-1, with D perhaps TRBD1 (5 bases). The CDR3 is made up of 15 amino acids. Trimming pared 4 bases from V and 5 bases from J, leaving 16 bases between. The germline V gene encodes CDR1 SGHRS and CDR2 YFSETQ. Written as DNA, the CDR3 is TGCGCCAGCAGCGGAACTCACAGGATGGACAATGAGCAGTTCTTC. Translation: CASSGTHRMDNEQFF.

The rearrangement links TRBV3-1 (or the pseudogene TRBV3-2) to TRBJ2-7, with unresolved D. Germline lookup yields CDR1 LGHDT and CDR2 YNNKEL (reference sequence). Trimming took 4 bases from V and 6 from J, leaving 7 bases between them. This CDR3 spans 11 amino acids. The DNA of the CDR3 is TGTGCCAGCAGCCGTAGAAGCGAGCAGTACTTC. It yields the protein CASSRRSEQYF.

The CDR3 DNA reads as TGCAGCGTTGTACAGGGGGGATCCCAAGAGACCCAGTACTTC. Its translation is CSVVQGGSQETQYF. The chain recombines TRBV29-1 with TRBJ2-5, with 8 nucleotides matching TRBD1. CDR1 and CDR2 from the germline V gene are SQVTM and ANQGSEA. The CDR3 length is 14 residues. The junction had 5 bases not matched to a gene; V was cut back by 4 bases and J by 1 base.

The chain recombines TRBV19 with TRBJ1-1; possibly TRBD1 for D (5 bases). Between the trimmed V and J ends, which lost 7 bases and 0 bases, there was a span of 12 bases. CDR1 LNHDA and CDR2 SQIVND come from the germline V gene (reference sequence). There are 14 residues in the CDR3. The chain's CDR3 is CASTPGLMNTEAFF. In DNA form, the CDR3 reads TGTGCCAGTACTCCAGGGTTAATGAACACTGAAGCTTTCTTT. Full variable domain (outside the CDR3, taken from reference TRBV19 and TRBJ1-1): DGGITQSPKYLFRKEGQNVTLSCEQNLNHDAMYWYRQDPGQGLRLIYYSQIVNDFQKGDIAEGYSVSREKKESFPLTVTSAQKNPTAFYLCASTPGLMNTEAFFGQGTRLTVV.

This clone was recorded many times. The rearrangement uses TRBV2 and TRBJ1-1; D remains ambiguous. The germline CDR1 and CDR2 sequences are SNHLY and FYNNEI. V gave up 5 bases and J gave up 6 bases, with 13 bases separating them. This CDR3 comprises 13 residues. The DNA for the CDR3 is TGTGCCAGCAGTTTCTTAACAGTGGCTGAAGCTTTCTTT. It is translated as CASSFLTVAEAFF.

The CDR3 reads CASSQTSGTGLSGYTF. The CDR3 nucleotides are TGTGCCAGCAGCCAGACGTCCGGGACAGGGTTGAGTGGCTACACCTTC. This sequence joins TRBV14 and TRBJ1-2, with TRBD1 identical over 9 bases. The CDR3 has 16 residues. Looked up from germline, CDR1 is SGHDN and CDR2 is FVKESK. V shed 3 bases, J shed 7 bases, and the junction held 12 bases outside the gene matches.